Described below is a single TCR beta chain sequence and its context. The target antigen is unknown. Extracted from the samples, RNA was reverse transcribed into cDNA to serve as the sequencing template. The data were produced by immunoSEQ multiplex PCR, yet TCRdb's version contains in-frame clones alone and is incomplete. This sample carries 110,000 to 150,000 clones, roughly 52% of them seen once, and the ten largest clones take about a sixth. V dropped 0 bases and J dropped 3 bases, with 8 bases sitting between them. The CDR3 covers 14 residues. Germline lookup yields CDR1 SNHLY and CDR2 FYNNEI. The data are from a study of CD8+ T cells in alopecia areata. Overall study: Treated patients received severity scores based on the percentage of scalp area affected.

Treatment specified: oral pan-JAK inhibitor, 5-10 mg twice daily. CD4+ and CD8+ T cells were sorted from PBMCs. Points from the study as a whole: Normal skin contains resident alphabeta T cells, and these are also sequenced in scalp samples.

The source was CD8+ T cells sorted from blood, collected at week 4, from a patient treated with tofacitinib. This sequence was found in a human donor with alopecia areata. This chain connects TRBV2 to TRBJ2-5; no clear D. The CDR3 reads CASSEAGQKETQYF. The CDR3 coding sequence is TGTGCCAGCAGTGAAGCTGGGCAGAAAGAGACCCAGTACTTC.